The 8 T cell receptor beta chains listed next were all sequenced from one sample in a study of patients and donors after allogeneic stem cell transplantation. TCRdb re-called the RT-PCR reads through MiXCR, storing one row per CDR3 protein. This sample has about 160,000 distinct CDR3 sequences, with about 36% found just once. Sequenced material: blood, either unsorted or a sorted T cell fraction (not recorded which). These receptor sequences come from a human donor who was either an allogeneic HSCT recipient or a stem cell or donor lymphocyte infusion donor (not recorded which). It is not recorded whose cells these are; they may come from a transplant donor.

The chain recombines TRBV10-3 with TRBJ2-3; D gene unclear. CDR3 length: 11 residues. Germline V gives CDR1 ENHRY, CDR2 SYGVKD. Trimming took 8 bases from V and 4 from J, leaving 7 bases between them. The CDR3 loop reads CAILEADTQYF. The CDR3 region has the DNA TGTGCCATCCTCGAAGCAGATACGCAGTATTTT.

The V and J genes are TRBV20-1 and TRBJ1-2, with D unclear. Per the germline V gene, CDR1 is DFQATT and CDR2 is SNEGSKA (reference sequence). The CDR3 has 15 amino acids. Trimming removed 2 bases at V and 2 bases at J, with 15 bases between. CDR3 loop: CSARRQAWENYGYTF. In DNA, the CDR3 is TGCAGTGCTAGACGCCAGGCTTGGGAGAACTATGGCTACACCTTC.

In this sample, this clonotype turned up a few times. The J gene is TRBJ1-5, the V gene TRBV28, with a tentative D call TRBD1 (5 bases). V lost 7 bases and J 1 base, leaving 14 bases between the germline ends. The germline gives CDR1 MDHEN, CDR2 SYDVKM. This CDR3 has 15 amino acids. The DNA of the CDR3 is TGTGCCAGCAACTGGGGGGAGGCGAGCAATCAGCCCCAGCATTTT. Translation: CASNWGEASNQPQHF.

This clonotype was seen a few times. This CDR3 is CASSPIAGGPKNEQFF. The CDR3 DNA reads as TGTGCCAGCAGTCCCATAGCGGGGGGGCCGAAAAATGAGCAGTTCTTC. The chain employs TRBV12-3 or TRBV12-4 and TRBJ2-1, with 11 bases matching TRBD2. This CDR3 contains 16 residues. Germline trimming cut 5 bases from V and 7 bases from J; bases unmatched to any gene: 10.

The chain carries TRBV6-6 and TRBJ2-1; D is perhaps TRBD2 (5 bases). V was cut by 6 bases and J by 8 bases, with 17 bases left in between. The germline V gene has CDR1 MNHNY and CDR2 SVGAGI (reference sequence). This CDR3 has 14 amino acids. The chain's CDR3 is CASRLTGIGHEQFF. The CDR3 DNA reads TGTGCCAGCAGACTGACGGGAATTGGGCATGAGCAGTTCTTC.

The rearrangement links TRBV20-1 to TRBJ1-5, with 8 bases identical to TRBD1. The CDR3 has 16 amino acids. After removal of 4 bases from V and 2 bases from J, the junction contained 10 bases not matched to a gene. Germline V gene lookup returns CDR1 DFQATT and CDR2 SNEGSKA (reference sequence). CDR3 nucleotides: TGCAGTGCTACTAGATTAGGACAGGGAGGCAATCAGCCCCAGCATTTT. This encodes CSATRLGQGGNQPQHF.

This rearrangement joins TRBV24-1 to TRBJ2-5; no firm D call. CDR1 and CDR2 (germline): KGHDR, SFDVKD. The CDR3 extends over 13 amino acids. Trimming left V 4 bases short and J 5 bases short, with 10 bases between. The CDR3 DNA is TGTGCCACCAGTGAGCCCCTGTATGAGACCCAGTACTTC. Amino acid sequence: CATSEPLYETQYF.

In DNA form, the CDR3 reads TGTGCCAGCAGCCAAGAAGGCCCATCAAGTGGAGATACGCAGTATTTT. This encodes CASSQEGPSSGDTQYF. The chain carries TRBV4-2 and TRBJ2-3; no firm D call. Trimming removed 0 bases from V and 5 bases from J, with 15 bases in between. Germline V CDR1 and CDR2: LGHNA, YNFKEQ. The CDR3 is 16 residues long.